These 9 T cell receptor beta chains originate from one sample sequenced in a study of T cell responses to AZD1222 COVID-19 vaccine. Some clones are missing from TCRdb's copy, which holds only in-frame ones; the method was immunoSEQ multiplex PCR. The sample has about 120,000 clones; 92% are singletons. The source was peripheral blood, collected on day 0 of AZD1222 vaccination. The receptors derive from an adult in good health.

In DNA, the CDR3 is TGCAGCGTTGGGAGGGACAGGGGACGTGAAGCTTTCTTT. Encoded protein: CSVGRDRGREAFF. This rearrangement joins TRBV29-1 to TRBJ1-1; 10 bases are shared with TRBD1. With V trimmed by 4 bases and J by 7 bases, 6 bases remained unmatched. The CDR3 has 13 amino acids. The germline CDR1 and CDR2 sequences are SQVTM and ANQGSEA.

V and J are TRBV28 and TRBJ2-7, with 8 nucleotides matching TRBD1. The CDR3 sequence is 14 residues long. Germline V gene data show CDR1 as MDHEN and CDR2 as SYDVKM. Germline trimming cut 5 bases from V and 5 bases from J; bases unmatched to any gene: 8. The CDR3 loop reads CASSTQDRVDEQYV. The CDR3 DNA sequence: TGTGCCAGCAGTACCCAGGACAGGGTGGACGAGCAGTACGTC.

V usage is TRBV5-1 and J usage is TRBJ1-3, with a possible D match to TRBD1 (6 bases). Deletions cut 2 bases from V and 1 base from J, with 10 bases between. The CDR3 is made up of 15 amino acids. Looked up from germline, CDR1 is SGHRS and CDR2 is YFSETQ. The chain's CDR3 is CASSFDRTSGNTIYF. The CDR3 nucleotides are TGCGCCAGCAGCTTCGACAGGACGTCTGGAAACACCATATATTTT.

CDR3 DNA sequence: TGCGCCAGCCCTCGGAAACTGGACACATTGAACACTGAAGCTTTCTTT. Its protein product is CASPRKLDTLNTEAFF. The chain combines TRBV5-1 with TRBJ1-1, with TRBD1 as a possible D gene (5 bases). From germline, CDR1 is SGHRS and CDR2 YFSETQ. V was pared by 7 bases and J by 0 bases, with 19 bases between. CDR3 length: 16 residues.

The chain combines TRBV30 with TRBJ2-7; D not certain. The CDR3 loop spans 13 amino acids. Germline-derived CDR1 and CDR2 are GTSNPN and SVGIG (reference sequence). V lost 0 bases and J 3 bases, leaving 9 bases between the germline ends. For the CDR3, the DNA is TGTGCCTGGAGTGTACTTGAATACTACGAGCAGTACTTC. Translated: CAWSVLEYYEQYF.

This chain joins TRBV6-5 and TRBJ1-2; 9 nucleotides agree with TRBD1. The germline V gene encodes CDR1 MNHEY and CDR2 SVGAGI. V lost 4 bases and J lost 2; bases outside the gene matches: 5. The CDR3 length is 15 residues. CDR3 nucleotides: TGTGCCAGCAGTTTCGCCGGGACAGGGAACTATGGCTACACCTTC. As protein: CASSFAGTGNYGYTF.

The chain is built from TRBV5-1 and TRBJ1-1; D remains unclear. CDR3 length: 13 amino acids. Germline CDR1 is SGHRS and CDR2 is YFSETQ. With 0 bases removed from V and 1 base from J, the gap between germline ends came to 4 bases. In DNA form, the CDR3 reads TGCGCCAGCAGCTTGGCCCCGAACACTGAAGCTTTCTTT. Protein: CASSLAPNTEAFF.

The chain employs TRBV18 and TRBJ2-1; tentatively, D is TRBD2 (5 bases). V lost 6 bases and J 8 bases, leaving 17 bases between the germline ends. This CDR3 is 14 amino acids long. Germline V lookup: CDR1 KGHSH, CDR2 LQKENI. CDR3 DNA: TGTGCCAGCTCCCCCGGGGTAGCTAGGGATGAGCAGTTCTTC. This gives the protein CASSPGVARDEQFF.

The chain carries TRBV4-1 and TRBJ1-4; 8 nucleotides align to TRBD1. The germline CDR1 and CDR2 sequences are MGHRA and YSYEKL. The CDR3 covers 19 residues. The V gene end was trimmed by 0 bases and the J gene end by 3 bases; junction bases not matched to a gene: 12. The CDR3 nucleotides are TGCGCCAGCAGCCAAGAAAAAACCGGACAGGGCAGTTCTAATGAAAAACTGTTTTTT. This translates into CASSQEKTGQGSSNEKLFF.